Each of the 32 T cell receptor beta chains below was sequenced from the same sample in a study of T cell repertoires in cytomegalovirus infection (dated by TCRdb to between 2018 and 2021). Sequencing was performed on an Illumina HiSeq 1500. TCRdb reprocessing: public reads trimmed at Q25 with fastp, clones called with MiXCR, in-frame beta chains kept. Duplicate CDR3 protein sequences are folded into a single record with the most common DNA and genes. Within this sample are about 920,000 distinct CDR3 sequences, with about a third of them counted one time only. The top ten clones comprise 11% to 15% of the sample. Their antigens remain unidentified. Read against the paper, the sample's treatment or condition label means: in vitro stimulation with specific CMV peptide epitopes to enrich CMV-specific T cells. The sample in question was cultured CD8+ T cells from PBMCs, obtained from culture after CMV antigen stimulation. Source of these receptors: a human donor in good health (CMV status not recorded). Some clones in this sample may be carry-over from other donors' samples.

V usage is TRBV19 and J usage is TRBJ1-2, with TRBD1 identical over 10 bases. The trim removed 2 bases at V and 6 bases at J, leaving 12 bases unmatched. Germline CDR1 is LNHDA and CDR2 is SQIVND (reference sequence). This CDR3 has 17 residues. Here the CDR3 DNA reads TGTGCCAGTAGTATACCTGTCCCGGGACAGGGGAAGGATGGCTACACCTTC. Amino acids: CASSIPVPGQGKDGYTF.

This clonotype appeared a few times. This chain links TRBV29-1 with TRBJ1-2, with a weak D call TRBD1 (6 bases). From germline, CDR1 is SQVTM and CDR2 ANQGSEA. The CDR3 length is 16 residues. With 5 bases removed from V and 5 bases from J, the gap between germline ends came to 24 bases. CDR3 sequence (DNA): TGCAGCGTTTTCTCAAGCCAGGGGCGCGGTCAATATGGCTACACCTTC. Translation gives CSVFSSQGRGQYGYTF.

CDR3 in amino acids: CASGGDITSYNEQFF. CDR3 sequence (DNA): TGTGCCAGCGGGGGGGACATCACCTCCTACAATGAGCAGTTCTTC. The genes are TRBV27 and TRBJ2-1, with D possibly matching TRBD2 (7 bases). The V end was cut by 8 bases, the J end by 0 bases, with 14 bases between. The CDR3 consists of 15 residues. Looked up from germline, CDR1 is MNHEY and CDR2 is SMNVEV (reference sequence).

This clonotype was observed a handful of times. The chain couples TRBV4-3 to TRBJ2-3; 13 positions agree with TRBD2. V lost 0 bases, J lost 3 bases, and 9 bases stayed unmatched. In germline, CDR1 is LGHNA, CDR2 YSLEER. The CDR3 is made up of 19 amino acids. CDR3 nucleotides: TGCGCCAGCAGCCAAGAACTAGCGGGGGGGCCAGTCCCGACAGATACGCAGTATTTT. Its translation: CASSQELAGGPVPTDTQYF.

The V call is TRBV2, the J call TRBJ1-1, with D possibly being TRBD1 (5 bases). The germline CDR1 and CDR2 sequences are SNHLY and FYNNEI. This CDR3 region has 15 residues. Deletions cut 2 bases from V and 2 bases from J, with 12 bases between. The CDR3 loop reads CASSEILGVNTEAFF. The CDR3 DNA is TGTGCCAGCAGTGAAATCTTGGGGGTTAACACTGAAGCTTTCTTT.

The CDR3 sequence: CASSTQGRDLEQYV. In DNA, the CDR3 is TGTGCCAGCAGTACACAGGGAAGGGACCTCGAGCAGTACGTC. The V gene is TRBV6-1, the J gene TRBJ2-7, with a possible D match to TRBD1 (6 bases). From germline, CDR1 is MNHNS and CDR2 SASEGT. The ends were cut back, 5 bases at V and 6 bases at J, with 17 bases in the middle. This CDR3 contains 14 residues.

This clonotype was counted many times. The CDR3: CASSQGAVGYGYTF. CDR3 nucleotide sequence: TGCGCCAGCAGCCAAGGAGCGGTTGGATATGGCTACACCTTC. The rearrangement uses TRBV4-1 and TRBJ1-2; D ambiguous. Germline CDR1 MGHRA, CDR2 YSYEKL. The CDR3 sequence is 14 residues long. The ends were cut back, 1 base at V and 5 bases at J, with 11 bases in the middle.

This clonotype was found many times. The V call is TRBV7-8, the J call TRBJ2-1, with D perhaps matching TRBD2 (6 bases). The germline V gene encodes CDR1 SGHVS and CDR2 FQNEAQ. The CDR3 length is 14 residues. The ends were cut back, 5 bases at V and 9 bases at J, with 17 bases in the middle. For the CDR3, the DNA is TGTGCCAGCAGCCAAGTTGGGGGGAAGGGTGAGCAGTTCTTC. Translated: CASSQVGGKGEQFF.

The gene calls are TRBV7-8 and TRBJ1-4, with D possibly TRBD1 on 6 matching bases. The V end was cut by 5 bases, the J end by 5 bases, with 12 bases between. CDR3 length: 14 residues. CDR1 and CDR2 (germline): SGHVS, FQNEAQ. CDR3 region: CASSPSGGNEKLFF. The CDR3, as DNA: TGTGCCAGCAGCCCCTCGGGGGGCAATGAAAAACTGTTTTTT.

This clonotype was counted between two and nine times. The chain carries TRBV7-6 and TRBJ2-7, with 7 bases lining up with TRBD1. The CDR3 runs 13 residues. Per the germline V gene, CDR1 is SGHVS and CDR2 is FNYEAQ. Trimming took 4 bases from V and 6 from J; bases not matched to a gene: 6. This CDR3 reads CASSWDSGSEQYV. The DNA for the CDR3 is TGTGCCAGCAGCTGGGACAGTGGCTCCGAGCAGTACGTC.

This clonotype was counted between two and nine times. CDR3 nucleotides: TGCGCCAGCAGTTGGCTAGCGGGCGGTGGAGGCACAGATACGCAGTATTTT. Its protein is CASSWLAGGGGTDTQYF. This chain joins TRBV10-2 and TRBJ2-3; the match to TRBD2 covers 8 bases. The CDR3 consists of 17 residues. Per the germline V gene, CDR1 is WSHSY and CDR2 is SAAADI. The trim removed 5 bases at V and 1 base at J, leaving 11 bases unmatched.

This clonotype appeared a few times. V usage is TRBV7-6 and J usage is TRBJ2-3; 9 nucleotides align to TRBD2. Germline assignment: CDR1 SGHVS and CDR2 FNYEAQ. This CDR3 is 16 amino acids long. J gave up 1 base and V 4 bases, and 6 bases lay outside the gene matches. The CDR3 DNA reads as TGTGCCAGCAGCTACGGCGGGGGGGCCGGCACAGATACGCAGTATTTT. Protein sequence: CASSYGGGAGTDTQYF.

The chain carries TRBV19 and TRBJ2-7, with 10 bases identical to TRBD1. The CDR3 consists of 16 residues. V shed 6 bases, J shed 7 bases, and the junction held 15 bases outside the gene matches. The germline V gene encodes CDR1 LNHDA and CDR2 SQIVND (reference sequence). CDR3 protein: CASRIGRQGASTEQYV. The CDR3 region has the DNA TGTGCCAGTAGAATTGGGCGACAGGGGGCTTCTACGGAGCAGTACGTC.

This clonotype came up many times. The chain combines TRBV12-3 or TRBV12-4 with TRBJ1-2, with no clear D. V was shortened by 5 bases and J by 10 bases, with 8 bases between the two germline ends. The CDR3 totals 10 residues. CDR3 sequence reads: CASSPGSYTF. The CDR3, as DNA: TGTGCCAGCAGTCCCGGGTCCTACACCTTC.

Notes on this clonotype: Mismatch with germline at one junction end may stem from a read error. The chain joins TRBV4-3 to TRBJ2-1; 9 bases agree with TRBD1. CDR3 length equals 18 residues. Germline V gives CDR1 LGHNA, CDR2 YSLEER. The CDR3 here is CASNQKTSGTGPLNEQFF. CDR3 coding DNA: TGCGCCAGCAACCAAAAAACTTCCGGGACAGGGCCACTCAATGAGCAGTTCTTC.

The CDR3 sequence is CANRPSGGGDPYEQYF. The CDR3 nucleotides are TGTGCCAACAGGCCCAGCGGGGGTGGGGACCCCTACGAGCAGTACTTC. The chain employs TRBV7-1 and TRBJ2-7, with 8 bases that match TRBD2. TRBV7-1 is placed among ORFs of uncertain function. Trimming took 10 bases from V and 2 from J; bases not matched to a gene: 16. This CDR3 contains 16 residues.

This sequence joins TRBV6-1 and TRBJ2-7; TRBD1 matches 11 bases. CDR1 and CDR2 (germline): MNHNS, SASEGT. There are 14 residues in the CDR3. Trimming at V came to 5 bases and at J to 6 bases, leaving 6 bases not matched to a gene. The CDR3 protein is CASSYSGTGGEQYV. In DNA form, the CDR3 reads TGTGCCAGCAGTTATTCCGGGACAGGGGGCGAGCAGTACGTC.

The table lists this clonotype with a few counts. V gene TRBV19 combines with J gene TRBJ1-5; D is unclear. The CDR3 sequence is 13 residues long. CDR1 is LNHDA, CDR2 SQIVND, per germline (reference sequence). Trimming took 4 bases from V and 6 from J, leaving 10 bases between them. This CDR3 is CASSTHGGQPQHF. The CDR3 bases are TGTGCCAGTAGTACCCATGGAGGTCAGCCCCAGCATTTT.

The DNA of the CDR3 is TGTGCCAGCAGACCGGTTGGCAATGAGCAGTTCTTC. This gives the protein CASRPVGNEQFF. The V and J genes are TRBV6-6 and TRBJ2-1; D call uncertain. Trimming shortened V by 6 bases and J by 6 bases, and 9 bases separated the two germline ends. There are 12 residues in the CDR3. Germline V gene data show CDR1 as MNHNY and CDR2 as SVGAGI (reference sequence).

This chain joins TRBV5-4 and TRBJ2-1; 9 bases align to TRBD2. Germline V lookup: CDR1 SGHNT, CDR2 YYREEE (reference sequence). The CDR3 runs to 12 residues. V gave up 5 bases and J gave up 10 bases; unmatched junction bases: 4. As DNA, the CDR3 is TGTGCCAGCAGGGCGGGGGGGCCCGAGCAGTTCTTC. This sequence encodes CASRAGGPEQFF. The full variable domain, rest sourced from reference TRBV5-4 and TRBJ2-1, is ETGVTQSPTHLIKTRGQQVTLRCSSQSGHNTVSWYQQALGQGPQFIFQYYREEENGRGNFPPRFSGLQFPNYSSELNVNALELDDSALYLCASRAGGPEQFFGPGTRLTVL.

This clonotype was detected only a few times. V gene TRBV19 combines with J gene TRBJ2-2; a weak D match, TRBD2 (6 bases). Trimming cost V 8 bases and J 5 bases, with 18 bases left between them. CDR1 LNHDA and CDR2 SQIVND come from the germline V gene (reference sequence). The CDR3 totals 15 residues. The DNA for the CDR3 is TGTGCCAGTTCCGAATGGGGGGTAGGAACCGGGGAGCTGTTTTTT. Amino acids: CASSEWGVGTGELFF.

The gene calls are TRBV11-2 and TRBJ2-1, with 7 bases matching TRBD1. This CDR3 comprises 17 residues. CDR1 is SGHAT and CDR2 is FQNNGV in the germline V gene. V lost 1 base to trimming and J lost 4 bases; unmatched junction nucleotides: 10. The CDR3 sequence is CASSLAPEEGAYNEQFF. In DNA form, the CDR3 reads TGTGCCAGCAGCTTAGCGCCCGAAGAGGGGGCTTACAATGAGCAGTTCTTC.

The chain uses TRBV4-1 and TRBJ2-4, with 8 bases aligning to TRBD1. The CDR3 sequence is 14 residues long. Germline CDR1 reads MGHRA; CDR2 reads YSYEKL. J lost 8 bases, V lost 3 bases, and 6 bases had no gene match. CDR3 sequence: CASSQTTGGHIQYF. CDR3 DNA: TGCGCCAGCAGCCAGACAACAGGGGGACACATTCAGTACTTC.

CDR3 in amino acids: CASRQHGGRISSTDTQYF. CDR3 coding DNA: TGTGCCAGTAGGCAGCACGGGGGGCGAATCTCTAGCACAGATACGCAGTATTTT. The chain couples TRBV12-3 or TRBV12-4 to TRBJ2-3, with a possible D match to TRBD2 (7 bases). The CDR3 covers 18 residues. V was shortened by 9 bases and J by 0 bases, with 25 bases between the two germline ends.

This rearrangement joins TRBV24-1 to TRBJ2-1; D is undetermined. Germline V gene data show CDR1 as KGHDR and CDR2 as SFDVKD. The CDR3 totals 12 residues. Deletions cut 1 base from V and 7 bases from J, with 4 bases between. CDR3 nucleotides: TGTGCCACCAGTGATTTCTTGAATGAGCAGTTCTTC. This sequence encodes CATSDFLNEQFF.

This clonotype came up a few times. J is TRBJ1-1 and V is TRBV7-8; maybe TRBD1 (6 bases). Per the germline V gene, CDR1 is SGHVS and CDR2 is FQNEAQ. This CDR3 comprises 15 residues. V was trimmed by 4 bases and J by 4 bases, leaving 16 bases between them. The CDR3 sequence: CASSYRGGQSTEAFF. The CDR3 DNA sequence: TGTGCCAGCAGCTACCGGGGGGGGCAGAGCACTGAAGCTTTCTTT.

The gene calls are TRBV7-9 and TRBJ2-2; D is ambiguous. V gave up 8 bases and J gave up 0 bases, with 25 bases separating them. The CDR3 has 19 residues. Germline V gene lookup returns CDR1 SEHNR and CDR2 FQNEAQ (reference sequence). CDR3 DNA: TGTGCCAGCGGCTACCCACTCTTTGATTCACCGACGAACACCGGGGAGCTGTTTTTT. This encodes CASGYPLFDSPTNTGELFF.

In its sample, this clonotype was seen a few times. CDR3 sequence (DNA): TGTGCCAGCAGCCAGAGCCAACGGGGGACTGAAGCTTTCTTT. Translated, it gives CASSQSQRGTEAFF. This chain joins TRBV7-9 and TRBJ1-1, with TRBD1 as a possible D gene (5 bases). The V gene lost 5 bases and the J gene lost 5 bases, with 15 bases spanning the gap. Looked up from germline, CDR1 is SEHNR and CDR2 is FQNEAQ (reference sequence). The CDR3 has 14 amino acids.

The V call is TRBV7-9, the J call TRBJ2-1; TRBD2 might be the D (5 bases). V was trimmed by 3 bases and J by 7 bases, leaving 13 bases between them. CDR3 length: 14 amino acids. Germline assignment: CDR1 SEHNR and CDR2 FQNEAQ (reference sequence). CDR3 loop: CASSFSPTGNEQFF. The CDR3 coding sequence is TGTGCCAGCAGCTTCTCGCCCACGGGGAATGAGCAGTTCTTC.

This clonotype was found a few times. The chain carries TRBV7-9 and TRBJ2-2; weak D call: TRBD2 (5 bases). V lost 10 bases to trimming and J lost 7 bases, with 16 bases between them. The CDR3 consists of 13 residues. Germline loops: CDR1 SEHNR, CDR2 FQNEAQ (reference sequence). The CDR3 is CAILLLEGGELFF. For the CDR3, the DNA is TGTGCCATCTTACTACTTGAGGGCGGGGAGCTGTTTTTT.

This clonotype occurred once. A much larger clone differs from this one at a single base, so this may be a read error. The J gene is TRBJ2-6, the V gene TRBV7-2; D is perhaps TRBD2 (5 bases). CDR1 is SGHTA and CDR2 is FQGNSA in the germline V gene. CDR3 size: 12 residues. The CDR3 sequence: CVSGSGANVLTF. CDR3 sequence (DNA): TGTGTCAGCGGAAGTGGGGCCAACGTCCTGACTTTC.

Ten or more counts support this clonotype. V usage is TRBV6-1 and J usage is TRBJ1-2; 8 bases are a match to TRBD1. Germline assignment: CDR1 MNHNS and CDR2 SASEGT. CDR3 length: 14 amino acids. The trim removed 5 bases at V and 4 bases at J, leaving 6 bases unmatched. The chain's CDR3 is CASSPLRGPYGYTF. CDR3 bases: TGTGCCAGCAGTCCGCTCAGGGGGCCCTATGGCTACACCTTC.